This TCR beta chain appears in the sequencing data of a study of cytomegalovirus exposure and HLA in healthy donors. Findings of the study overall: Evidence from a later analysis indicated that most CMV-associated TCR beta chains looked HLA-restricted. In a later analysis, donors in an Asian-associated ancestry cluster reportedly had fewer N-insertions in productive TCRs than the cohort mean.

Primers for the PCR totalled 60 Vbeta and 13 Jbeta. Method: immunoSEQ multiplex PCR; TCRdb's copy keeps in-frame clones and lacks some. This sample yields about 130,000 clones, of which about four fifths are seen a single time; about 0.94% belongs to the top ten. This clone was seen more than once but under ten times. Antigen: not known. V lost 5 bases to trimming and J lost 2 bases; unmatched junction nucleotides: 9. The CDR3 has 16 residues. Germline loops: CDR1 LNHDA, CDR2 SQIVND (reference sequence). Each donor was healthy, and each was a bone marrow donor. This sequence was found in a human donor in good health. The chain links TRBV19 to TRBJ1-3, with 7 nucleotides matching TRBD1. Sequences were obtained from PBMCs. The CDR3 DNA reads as TGTGCCAGTAGTTACAGTCTGGGACAGACTGGAAACACCATATATTTT. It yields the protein CASSYSLGQTGNTIYF.